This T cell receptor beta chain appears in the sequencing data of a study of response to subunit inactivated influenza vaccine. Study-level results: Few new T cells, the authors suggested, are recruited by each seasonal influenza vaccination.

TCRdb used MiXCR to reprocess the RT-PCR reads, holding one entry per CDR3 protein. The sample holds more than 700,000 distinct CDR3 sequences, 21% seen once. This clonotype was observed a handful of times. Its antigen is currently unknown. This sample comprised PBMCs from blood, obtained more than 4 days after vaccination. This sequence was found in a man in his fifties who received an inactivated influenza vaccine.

This CDR3 reads CSATTSGTGWYNEQFF. Here the CDR3 DNA reads TGCAGTGCGACCACTTCCGGGACAGGGTGGTACAATGAGCAGTTCTTC. The chain carries TRBV29-1 and TRBJ2-1; 9 nucleotides align to TRBD1. Germline CDR1 is SQVTM and CDR2 is ANQGSEA. CDR3 length equals 16 residues.